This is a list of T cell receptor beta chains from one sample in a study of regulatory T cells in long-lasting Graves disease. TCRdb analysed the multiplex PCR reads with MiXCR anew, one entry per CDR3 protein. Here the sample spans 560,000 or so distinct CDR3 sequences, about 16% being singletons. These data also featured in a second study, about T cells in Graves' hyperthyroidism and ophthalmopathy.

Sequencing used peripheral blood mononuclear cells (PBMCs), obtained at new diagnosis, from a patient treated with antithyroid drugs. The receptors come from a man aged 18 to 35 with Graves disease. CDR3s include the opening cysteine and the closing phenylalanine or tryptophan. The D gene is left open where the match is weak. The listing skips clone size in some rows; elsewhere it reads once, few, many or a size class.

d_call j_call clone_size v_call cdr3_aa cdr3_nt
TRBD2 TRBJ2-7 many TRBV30 CAWSPSSGNSYEQYF TGTGCCTGGAGTCCGAGCAGCGGGAATTCCTACGAGCAGTACTTC
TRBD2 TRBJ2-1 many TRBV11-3 CASSLGTGGWNEQFF TGTGCCAGCAGCTTAGGCACGGGAGGGTGGAATGAGCAGTTCTTC
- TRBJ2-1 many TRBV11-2 CASSSSPLQPNKQFF TGTGCCAGCAGCTCATCCCCTCTACAGCCCAATAAGCAGTTCTTC
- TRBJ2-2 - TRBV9 CASSPQPRNTGELFF TGTGCCAGCAGCCCCCAGCCTAGGAACACCGGGGAGCTGTTTTTT
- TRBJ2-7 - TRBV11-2 CASSSSSGTLTYEQYF TGTGCCAGCAGCTCCAGCTCCGGAACTCTGACCTACGAGCAGTACTTC
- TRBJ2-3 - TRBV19 CASSLQGGGADTQYF TGTGCCAGTAGTCTACAGGGTGGTGGAGCAGATACGCAGTATTTT
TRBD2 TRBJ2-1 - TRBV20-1 CSAQPVPGTSGGSYNEQFF TGCAGTGCCCAACCCGTTCCGGGGACTAGCGGAGGTTCCTACAATGAGCAGTTCTTC
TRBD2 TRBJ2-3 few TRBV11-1 CASTPGLARRLRVADTQYF TGTGCCAGCACCCCGGGACTAGCGAGAAGACTCCGTGTCGCAGATACGCAGTATTTT
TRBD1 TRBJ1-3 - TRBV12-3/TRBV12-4 CASTRWTGGNTIYF TGTGCCAGCACAAGATGGACAGGGGGAAACACCATATATTTT
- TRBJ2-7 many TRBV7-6 CASSFQRAYEQYF TGTGCCAGCAGCTTCCAGCGGGCTTACGAGCAGTACTTC
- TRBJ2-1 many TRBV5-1 CASSRDAGPYNEQFF TGCGCCAGCAGCCGGGACGCCGGCCCCTACAATGAGCAGTTCTTC
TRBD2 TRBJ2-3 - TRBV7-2 CASSRLLLAGGPGTQYF TGTGCCAGCAGCCGACTCCTACTAGCGGGAGGGCCGGGTACGCAGTATTTT
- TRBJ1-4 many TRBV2 CASRADRRDIEKLFF TGTGCCAGCAGGGCAGACAGGAGAGATATTGAAAAACTGTTTTTT
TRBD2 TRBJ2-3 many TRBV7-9 CASSSGWASGRTDTQYF TGTGCCAGCAGCTCCGGTTGGGCTAGCGGGAGAACAGATACGCAGTATTTT
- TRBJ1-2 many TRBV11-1 CASSPGEFYGYTF TGTGCCAGCAGCCCGGGGGAATTCTATGGCTACACCTTC
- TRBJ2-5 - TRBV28 CASRQGGGETQYF TGTGCCAGCAGACAGGGGGGGGGAGAGACCCAGTACTTC
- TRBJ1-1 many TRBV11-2 CASSLGGVKAFF TGTGCCAGCAGCTTAGGAGGGGTTAAAGCTTTCTTT
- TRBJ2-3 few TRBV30 CAWSVLPTGTDTQYF TGTGCCTGGAGTGTACTCCCGACTGGCACAGATACGCAGTATTTT
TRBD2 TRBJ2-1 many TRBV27 CASSFQDPGQLAVRNEQFF TGTGCCAGCAGTTTTCAGGACCCGGGGCAGCTAGCGGTCCGCAATGAGCAGTTCTTC
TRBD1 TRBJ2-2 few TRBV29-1 CSVRRQDRANTGELFF TGCAGCGTTCGCAGGCAGGACAGGGCGAACACCGGGGAGCTGTTTTTT
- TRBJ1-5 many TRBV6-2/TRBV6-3 CASCCSASGNQPQHF TGTGCCAGCTGTTGCTCGGCGTCAGGGAATCAGCCCCAGCATTTT
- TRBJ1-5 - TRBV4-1 CASSQAAEQPQHF TGCGCCAGCAGCCAAGCCGCGGAACAGCCCCAGCATTTT
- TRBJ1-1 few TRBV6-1 CASSEDEWFISTEAFF TGTGCCAGCAGTGAAGATGAGTGGTTCATTTCTACTGAAGCTTTCTTT
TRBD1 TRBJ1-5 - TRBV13 CASSLSTGGSQPQHF TGTGCCAGCAGCTTATCGACAGGGGGGAGTCAGCCCCAGCATTTT
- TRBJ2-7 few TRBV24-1 CATSDTPGRGTSYEQYF TGTGCCACCAGTGATACCCCGGGACGGGGAACCTCCTACGAGCAGTACTTC
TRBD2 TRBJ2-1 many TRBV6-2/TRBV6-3 CASSYSLAGANEQFF TGTGCCAGCAGTTACTCACTAGCGGGAGCTAATGAGCAGTTCTTC
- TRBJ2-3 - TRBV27 CASSRGGVSTGTQYF TGTGCCAGCAGTCGAGGCGGGGTTAGCACAGGTACGCAGTATTTT
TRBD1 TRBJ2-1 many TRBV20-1 CSADRDETYNEQFF TGCAGTGCTGACAGGGATGAGACCTACAATGAGCAGTTCTTC
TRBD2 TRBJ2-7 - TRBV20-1 CSARARGAGHEQYF TGCAGTGCTAGAGCGCGGGGGGCTGGCCACGAGCAGTACTTC
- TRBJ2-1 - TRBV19 CASSSGSDRNEQFF TGTGCCAGTTCCAGCGGGTCGGATAGAAATGAGCAGTTCTTC
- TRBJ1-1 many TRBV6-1 CASSERVLTEAFF TGTGCCAGCAGTGAACGGGTCCTAACTGAAGCTTTCTTT
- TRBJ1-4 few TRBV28 CASSLSWVEKLFF TGTGCCAGCAGTTTAAGTTGGGTGGAAAAACTGTTTTTT
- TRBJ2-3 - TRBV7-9 CASSSTRLRSENTQYF TGTGCCAGCAGCTCGACGCGGTTAAGGTCCGAAAATACGCAGTATTTT
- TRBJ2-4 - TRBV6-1 CAIDSKQAGGDIQYF TGTGCCATCGACTCTAAACAGGCCGGCGGGGACATTCAGTACTTC
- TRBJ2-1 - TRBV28 CASTPRGQYNEQFF TGTGCCAGCACTCCCCGGGGGCAGTACAATGAGCAGTTCTTC
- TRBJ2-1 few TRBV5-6 CASSLEGVSSYNEQFF TGTGCCAGCAGCTTGGAAGGCGTCAGCTCCTACAATGAGCAGTTCTTC
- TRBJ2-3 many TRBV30 CAWRHSGATDTQYF TGTGCCTGGAGGCACAGTGGAGCCACAGATACGCAGTATTTT
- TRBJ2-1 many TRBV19 CASWKGSGSNEQFF TGTGCCAGTTGGAAAGGTAGCGGATCCAATGAGCAGTTCTTC
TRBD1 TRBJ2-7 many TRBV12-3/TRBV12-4 CASSSSGGINFYEQYF TGTGCCAGCAGTTCCTCAGGGGGCATAAACTTCTACGAGCAGTACTTC
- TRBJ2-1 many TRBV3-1 CASSHPLADGILFF TGTGCCAGCAGCCACCCTTTAGCGGATGGGATTCTGTTCTTC
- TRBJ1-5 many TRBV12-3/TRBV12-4 CASTRRTDSNQPQHF TGTGCCAGCACGCGACGGACAGATAGCAATCAGCCCCAGCATTTT
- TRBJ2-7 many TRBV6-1 CASTDSSYEQYF TGTGCCAGCACCGACAGCTCCTACGAGCAGTACTTC
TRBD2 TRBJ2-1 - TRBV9 CASSQSGIYNEQFF TGTGCCAGCAGCCAAAGCGGGATTTACAATGAGCAGTTCTTC
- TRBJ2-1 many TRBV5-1 CASSLASGALNEQFF TGCGCCAGCAGCTTGGCCTCGGGAGCGCTGAATGAGCAGTTCTTC
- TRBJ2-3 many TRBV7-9 CASSVGGRDTQYF TGTGCCAGCAGCGTAGGGGGTCGAGATACGCAGTATTTT
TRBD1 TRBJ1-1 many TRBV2 CASSRQGSAFF TGTGCCAGCAGTCGACAGGGTTCCGCTTTCTTT
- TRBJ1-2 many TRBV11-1 CASSLDTGGNYGYTF TGTGCCAGCAGCTTAGACACCGGGGGCAACTATGGCTACACCTTC
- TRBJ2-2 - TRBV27 CASSLSYSAGELFF TGTGCCAGCAGTTTATCGTACTCGGCCGGGGAGCTGTTTTTT
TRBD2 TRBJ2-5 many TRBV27 CASSFSRGGGLAGETQYF TGTGCCAGCAGTTTCTCGAGGGGGGGGGGACTAGCGGGAGAGACCCAGTACTTC
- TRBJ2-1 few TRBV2 CAGSNAGAGSYNEQFF TGTGCCGGCAGCAATGCCGGGGCGGGAAGCTACAATGAGCAGTTCTTC
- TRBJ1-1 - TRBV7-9 CASSLIVGARTDLNTEAFF TGTGCCAGCAGCCTTATCGTGGGGGCTAGGACAGACTTGAACACTGAAGCTTTCTTT
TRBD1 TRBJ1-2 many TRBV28 CASSSDRAYGYTF TGTGCCAGCAGTTCCGACAGGGCCTATGGCTACACCTTC